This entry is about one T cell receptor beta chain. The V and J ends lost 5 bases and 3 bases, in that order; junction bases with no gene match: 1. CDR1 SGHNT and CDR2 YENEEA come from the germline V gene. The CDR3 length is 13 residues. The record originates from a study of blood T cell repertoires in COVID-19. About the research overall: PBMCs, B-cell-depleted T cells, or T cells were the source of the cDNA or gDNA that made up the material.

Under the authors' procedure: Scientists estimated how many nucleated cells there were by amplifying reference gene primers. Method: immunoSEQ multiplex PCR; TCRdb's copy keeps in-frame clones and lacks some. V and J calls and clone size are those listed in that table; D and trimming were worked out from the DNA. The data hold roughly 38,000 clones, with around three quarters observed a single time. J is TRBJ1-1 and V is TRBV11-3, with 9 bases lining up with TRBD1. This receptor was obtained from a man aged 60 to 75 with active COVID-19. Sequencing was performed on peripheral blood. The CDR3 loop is CASSRQGDTEAFF. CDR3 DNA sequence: TGTGCCAGCAGCCGACAGGGGGACACTGAAGCTTTCTTT. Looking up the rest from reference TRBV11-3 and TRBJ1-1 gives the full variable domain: EAGVVQSPRYKIIEKKQPVAFWCNPISGHNTLYWYLQNLGQGPELLIRYENEEAVDDSQLPKDRFSAERLKGVDSTLKIQPAELGDSAVYLCASSRQGDTEAFFGQGTRLTVV.